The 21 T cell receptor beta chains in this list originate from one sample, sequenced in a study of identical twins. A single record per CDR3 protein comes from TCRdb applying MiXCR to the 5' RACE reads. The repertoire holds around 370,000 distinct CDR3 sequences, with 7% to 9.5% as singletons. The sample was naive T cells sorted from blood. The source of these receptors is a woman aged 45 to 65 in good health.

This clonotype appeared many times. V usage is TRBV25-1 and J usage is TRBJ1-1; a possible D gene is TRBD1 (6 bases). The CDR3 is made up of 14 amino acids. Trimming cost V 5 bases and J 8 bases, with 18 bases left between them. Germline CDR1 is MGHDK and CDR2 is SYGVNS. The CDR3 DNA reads TGTGCCAGCAGTCGGACGGGACATGGTGGGGAAGCTTTCTTT. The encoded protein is CASSRTGHGGEAFF.

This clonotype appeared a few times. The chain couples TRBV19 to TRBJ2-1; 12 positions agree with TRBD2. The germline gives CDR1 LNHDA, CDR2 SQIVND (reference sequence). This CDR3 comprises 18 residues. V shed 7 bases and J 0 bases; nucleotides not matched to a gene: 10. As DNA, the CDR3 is TGTGCCAGTACCCCGGGACTAGCGGGTCCGGGCTCCTACAATGAGCAGTTCTTC. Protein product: CASTPGLAGPGSYNEQFF.

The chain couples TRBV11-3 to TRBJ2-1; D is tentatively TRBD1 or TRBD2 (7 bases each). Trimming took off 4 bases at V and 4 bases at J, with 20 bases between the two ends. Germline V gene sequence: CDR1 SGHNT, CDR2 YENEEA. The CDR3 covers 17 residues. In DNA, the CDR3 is TGTGCCAGCAGCTACCGGCCCGGGCAGGGGGGGTACAATGAGCAGTTCTTC. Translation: CASSYRPGQGGYNEQFF.

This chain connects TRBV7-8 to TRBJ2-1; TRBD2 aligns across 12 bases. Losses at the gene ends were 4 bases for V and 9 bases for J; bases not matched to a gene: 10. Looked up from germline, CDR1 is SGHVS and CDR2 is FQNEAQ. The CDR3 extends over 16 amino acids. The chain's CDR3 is CASSSPWTSGKAEQFF. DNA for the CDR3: TGTGCCAGCAGCTCGCCCTGGACTAGCGGGAAAGCTGAGCAGTTCTTC.

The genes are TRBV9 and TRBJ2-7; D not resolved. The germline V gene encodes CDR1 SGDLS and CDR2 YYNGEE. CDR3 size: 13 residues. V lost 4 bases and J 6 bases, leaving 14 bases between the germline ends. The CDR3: CASSTRSGREQYF. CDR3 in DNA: TGTGCCAGCAGCACACGTTCGGGCCGCGAGCAGTACTTC.

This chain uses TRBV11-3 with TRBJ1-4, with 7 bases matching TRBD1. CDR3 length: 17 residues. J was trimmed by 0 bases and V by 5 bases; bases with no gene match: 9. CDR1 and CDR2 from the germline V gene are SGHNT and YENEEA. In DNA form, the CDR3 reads TGTGCCAGCAGCAAATGGGACAGCAGATCAACTAATGAAAAACTGTTTTTT. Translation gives CASSKWDSRSTNEKLFF.

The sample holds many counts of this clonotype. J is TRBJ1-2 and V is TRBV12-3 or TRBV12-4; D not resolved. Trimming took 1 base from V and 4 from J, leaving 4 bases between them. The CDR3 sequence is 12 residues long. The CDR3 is CASSLGAYGYTF. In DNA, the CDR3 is TGTGCCAGCAGTTTAGGGGCCTATGGCTACACCTTC.

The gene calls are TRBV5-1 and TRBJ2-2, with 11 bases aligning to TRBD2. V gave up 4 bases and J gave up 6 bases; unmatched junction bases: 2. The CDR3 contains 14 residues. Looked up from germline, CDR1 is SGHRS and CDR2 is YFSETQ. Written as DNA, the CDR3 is TGCGCCAGCAGCCCGGGACTAGCGGCCGGGGAGCTGTTTTTT. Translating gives CASSPGLAAGELFF.

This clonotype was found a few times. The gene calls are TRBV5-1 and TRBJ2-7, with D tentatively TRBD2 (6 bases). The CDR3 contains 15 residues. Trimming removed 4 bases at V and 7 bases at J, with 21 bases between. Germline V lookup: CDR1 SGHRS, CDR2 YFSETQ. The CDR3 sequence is CASSEGTGGAAEQYV. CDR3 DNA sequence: TGCGCCAGCAGCGAGGGAACAGGCGGGGCGGCTGAGCAGTACGTC.

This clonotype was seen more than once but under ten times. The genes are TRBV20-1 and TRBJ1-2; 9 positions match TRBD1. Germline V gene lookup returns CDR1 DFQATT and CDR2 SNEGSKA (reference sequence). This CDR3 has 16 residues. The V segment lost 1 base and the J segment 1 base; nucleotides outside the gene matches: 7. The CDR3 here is CSARVPGTGINYGYTF. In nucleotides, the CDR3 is TGCAGTGCTAGAGTTCCTGGGACAGGGATTAACTATGGCTACACCTTC.

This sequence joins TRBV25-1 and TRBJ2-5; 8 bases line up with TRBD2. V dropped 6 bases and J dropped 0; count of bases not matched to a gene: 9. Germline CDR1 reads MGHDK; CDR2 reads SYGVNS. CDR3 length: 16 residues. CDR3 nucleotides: TGTGCCAGCAGCCCGGTTAGTAGCGGGAACCAAGAGACCCAGTACTTC. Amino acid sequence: CASSPVSSGNQETQYF.

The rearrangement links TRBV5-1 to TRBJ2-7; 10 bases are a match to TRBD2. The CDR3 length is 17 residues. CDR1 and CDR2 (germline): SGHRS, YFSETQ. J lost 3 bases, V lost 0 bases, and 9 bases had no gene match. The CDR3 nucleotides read TGCGCCAGCAGCTTGGTCTCCGGGTCTAGCGGGAGCTACGAGCAGTACTTC. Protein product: CASSLVSGSSGSYEQYF.

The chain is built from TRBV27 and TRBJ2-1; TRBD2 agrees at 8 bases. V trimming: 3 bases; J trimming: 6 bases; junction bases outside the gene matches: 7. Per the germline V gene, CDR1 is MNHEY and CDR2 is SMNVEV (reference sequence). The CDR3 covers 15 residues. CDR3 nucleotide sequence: TGTGCCAGCAGTTTTAGCGGGATTGGGTCCAATGAGCAGTTCTTC. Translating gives CASSFSGIGSNEQFF.

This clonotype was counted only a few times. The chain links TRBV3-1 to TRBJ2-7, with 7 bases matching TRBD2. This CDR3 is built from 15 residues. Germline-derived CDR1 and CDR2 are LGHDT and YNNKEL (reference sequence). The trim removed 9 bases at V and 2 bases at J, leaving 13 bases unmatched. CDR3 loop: CASMPPSGIPYEQYV. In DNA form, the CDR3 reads TGTGCCAGTATGCCCCCGAGCGGGATTCCCTACGAGCAGTACGTC.

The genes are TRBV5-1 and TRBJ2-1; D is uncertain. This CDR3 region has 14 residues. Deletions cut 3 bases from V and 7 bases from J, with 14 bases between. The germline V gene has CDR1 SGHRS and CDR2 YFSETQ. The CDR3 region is CASSSEYGMNEQFF. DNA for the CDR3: TGCGCCAGCAGCTCGGAGTACGGTATGAATGAGCAGTTCTTC.

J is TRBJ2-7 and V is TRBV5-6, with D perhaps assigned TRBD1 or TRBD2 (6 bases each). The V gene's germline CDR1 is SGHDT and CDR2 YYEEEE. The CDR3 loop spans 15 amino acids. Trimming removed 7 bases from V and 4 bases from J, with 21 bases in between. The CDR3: CASRLDSGGGYEQYF. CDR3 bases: TGTGCCAGCCGATTGGACAGTGGGGGAGGTTACGAGCAGTACTTC. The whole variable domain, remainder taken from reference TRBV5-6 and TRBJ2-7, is DAGVTQSPTHLIKTRGQQVTLRCSPKSGHDTVSWYQQALGQGPQFIFQYYEEEERQRGNFPDRFSGHQFPNYSSELNVNALLLGDSALYLCASRLDSGGGYEQYFGPGTRLTVT.

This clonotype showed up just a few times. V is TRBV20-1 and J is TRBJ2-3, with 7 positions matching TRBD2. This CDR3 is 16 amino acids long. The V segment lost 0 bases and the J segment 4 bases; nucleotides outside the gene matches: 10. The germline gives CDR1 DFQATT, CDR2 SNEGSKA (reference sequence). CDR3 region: CSARDLWAGDPDTQYF. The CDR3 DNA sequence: TGCAGTGCTAGAGATCTCTGGGCGGGAGATCCAGATACGCAGTATTTT.

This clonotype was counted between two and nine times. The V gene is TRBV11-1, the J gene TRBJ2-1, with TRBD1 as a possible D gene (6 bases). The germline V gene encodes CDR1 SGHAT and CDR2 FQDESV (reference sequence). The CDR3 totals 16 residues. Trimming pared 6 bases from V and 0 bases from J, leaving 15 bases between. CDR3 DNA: TGTGCCAGCAGGCGACCGGGACAAAGCTCCTACAATGAGCAGTTCTTC. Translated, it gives CASRRPGQSSYNEQFF.

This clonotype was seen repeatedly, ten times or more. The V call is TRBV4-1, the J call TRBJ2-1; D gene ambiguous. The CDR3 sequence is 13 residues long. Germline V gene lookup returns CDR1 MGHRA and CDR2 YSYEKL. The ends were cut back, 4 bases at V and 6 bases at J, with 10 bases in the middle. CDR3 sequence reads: CASSPWTGNEQFF. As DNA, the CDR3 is TGCGCCAGCAGCCCTTGGACGGGCAATGAGCAGTTCTTC.

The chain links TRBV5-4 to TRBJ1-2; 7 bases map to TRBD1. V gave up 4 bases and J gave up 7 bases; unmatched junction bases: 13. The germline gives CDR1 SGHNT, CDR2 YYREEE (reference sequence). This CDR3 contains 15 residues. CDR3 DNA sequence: TGTGCCAGCAGCCCAGGGGGGGGGGTCTTAACTGGCTACACCTTC. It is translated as CASSPGGGVLTGYTF. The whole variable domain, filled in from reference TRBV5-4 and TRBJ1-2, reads ETGVTQSPTHLIKTRGQQVTLRCSSQSGHNTVSWYQQALGQGPQFIFQYYREEENGRGNFPPRFSGLQFPNYSSELNVNALELDDSALYLCASSPGGGVLTGYTFGSGTRLTVV.

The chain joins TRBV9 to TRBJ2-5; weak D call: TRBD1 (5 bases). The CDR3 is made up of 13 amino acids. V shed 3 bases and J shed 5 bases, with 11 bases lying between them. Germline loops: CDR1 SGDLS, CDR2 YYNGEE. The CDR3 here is CASSETPGETQYF. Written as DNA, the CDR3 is TGTGCCAGCAGCGAGACACCAGGGGAGACCCAGTACTTC.